Described below is a single T cell receptor beta chain sequence and its context. These data originate in a study of CXCR3-negative and CXCR3-positive naive CD8 T cells. CDR3 length: 17 residues. Germline V gene data show CDR1 as SEHNR and CDR2 as FQNEAQ (reference sequence). UMI-labeled TRB cDNA libraries were prepared by 5' RACE. TCRdb re-called the 5' RACE reads and catalogs CDR3 proteins one per entry, DNA excluded. In all, the sample yields 130,000 or so distinct CDR3 sequences. This TCR was recovered from a human donor in good health. Some clones in this sample may be carry-over from other donors' samples. The sequenced sample was naive CXCR3- CD8+ T cells from blood. The subset was: CD45RO-CCR7+CD27+CD95- naive CD8+ T cells lacking CXCR3 (TNR3-). V gene TRBV7-9 combines with J gene TRBJ2-7; TCRdb reports TRBD1, a call that lacks DNA to check it against. CDR3 sequence: CASSLAFRDRGFNEQYF.